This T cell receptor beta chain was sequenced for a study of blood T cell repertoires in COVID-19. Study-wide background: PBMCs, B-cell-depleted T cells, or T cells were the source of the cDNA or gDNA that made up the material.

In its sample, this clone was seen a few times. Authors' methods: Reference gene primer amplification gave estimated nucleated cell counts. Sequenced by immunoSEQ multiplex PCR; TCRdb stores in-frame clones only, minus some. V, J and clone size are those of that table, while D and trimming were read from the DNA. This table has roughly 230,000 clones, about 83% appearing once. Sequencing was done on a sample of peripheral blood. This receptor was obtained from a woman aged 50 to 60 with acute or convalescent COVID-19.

The CDR3 spells CASSVRLVANTGELFF. CDR3 coding DNA: TGTGCCAGCAGCGTTCGACTAGTAGCGAACACCGGGGAGCTGTTTTTT. The V and J genes are TRBV9 and TRBJ2-2, with D perhaps TRBD2 (6 bases). Trimming took 2 bases from V and 0 from J, leaving 11 bases between them. CDR1 and CDR2 from the germline V gene are SGDLS and YYNGEE. This CDR3 is 16 amino acids long.